These T cell receptor beta chains were read from a single sample in a study of blood T cell repertoires in COVID-19. Method: immunoSEQ multiplex PCR; TCRdb's copy keeps in-frame clones and lacks some. The data show about 480,000 clones, with around 87% seen just once and 1.5% to 2% held by the top ten. The sequencing input was PBMCs or T cells enriched from blood (not recorded which). These TCRs come from a middle-aged woman who had recovered from COVID-19. Both conserved end residues are trimmed from each CDR3. The size entry is marked missing in some rows and otherwise reads once, few, many or a size class.

clone_size: -
cdr3_length: 13
j_call: TRBJ2-1
v_call: TRBV5-1
cdr3_aa: ASSFDASGGDEQF

clone_size: -
cdr3_length: 13
j_call: TRBJ2-6
v_call: TRBV15
cdr3_aa: ATSRDRAGANVLT

clone_size: -
cdr3_length: 13
j_call: TRBJ2-1
v_call: TRBV6-6
cdr3_aa: ASNPAGATYNEQF

clone_size: -
cdr3_length: 12
j_call: TRBJ1-1
v_call: TRBV29-1
cdr3_aa: SVYRVGVNTEAF

clone_size: -
cdr3_length: 13
j_call: TRBJ1-4
v_call: TRBV5-8
cdr3_aa: ASSIPGTGNEKLF

clone_size: -
cdr3_length: 14
j_call: TRBJ1-6
v_call: TRBV7-2
cdr3_aa: ASSLGSAGSASPLH

clone_size: -
cdr3_length: 11
j_call: TRBJ2-1
v_call: TRBV27
cdr3_aa: ASGLGQYNEQF

clone_size: -
cdr3_length: 17
j_call: TRBJ2-1
v_call: TRBV19
cdr3_aa: ASSIGSSGRPSSYNEQF

clone_size: few
cdr3_length: 13
j_call: TRBJ1-4
v_call: TRBV7-2
cdr3_aa: ASSLQRLTNEKLF

clone_size: -
cdr3_length: 11
j_call: TRBJ2-5
v_call: TRBV6-2/TRBV6-3
cdr3_aa: ASSYTGVETQY

clone_size: few
cdr3_length: 13
j_call: TRBJ2-5
v_call: TRBV5-1
cdr3_aa: ASSFTLAGQETQY

clone_size: few
cdr3_length: 14
j_call: TRBJ2-1
v_call: TRBV9
cdr3_aa: ASSPRAGLAPDEQF

clone_size: -
cdr3_length: 11
j_call: TRBJ1-2
v_call: TRBV9
cdr3_aa: ASSLETGYGYT

clone_size: -
cdr3_length: 14
j_call: TRBJ2-3
v_call: TRBV5-5
cdr3_aa: ASSTGGLAGTDTQY

clone_size: once
cdr3_length: 13
j_call: TRBJ1-5
v_call: TRBV5-4
cdr3_aa: ASSLGTGVNQPQH

clone_size: once
cdr3_length: 13
j_call: TRBJ2-4
v_call: TRBV18
cdr3_aa: ASRGGWGHKNIQY

clone_size: -
cdr3_length: 20
j_call: TRBJ1-2
v_call: TRBV6-4
cdr3_aa: ASSDAISRGGSRRVPIYGYT

clone_size: -
cdr3_length: 11
j_call: TRBJ1-1
v_call: TRBV18
cdr3_aa: ASSRQGAVVAF

clone_size: -
cdr3_length: 13
j_call: TRBJ1-1
v_call: TRBV5-4
cdr3_aa: ASSATGTGITEAF

clone_size: -
cdr3_length: 17
j_call: TRBJ2-4
v_call: TRBV6-6
cdr3_aa: ASSPLVAGSGGVRNIQY

clone_size: -
cdr3_length: 14
j_call: TRBJ2-1
v_call: TRBV10-3
cdr3_aa: AISGMGLAGGNEQF

clone_size: -
cdr3_length: 12
j_call: TRBJ2-7
v_call: TRBV7-9
cdr3_aa: ASSSSGVGYEQY

clone_size: -
cdr3_length: 10
j_call: TRBJ1-2
v_call: TRBV2
cdr3_aa: ASSDGNYGYT

clone_size: -
cdr3_length: 11
j_call: TRBJ1-4
v_call: TRBV2
cdr3_aa: ASSRGRDEKLF

clone_size: -
cdr3_length: 16
j_call: TRBJ1-6
v_call: TRBV4-3
cdr3_aa: ASSQGIGQGAGASPLH

clone_size: -
cdr3_length: 14
j_call: TRBJ2-1
v_call: TRBV5-1
cdr3_aa: ASSPDQLAGGGEQF

clone_size: -
cdr3_length: 19
j_call: TRBJ1-3
v_call: TRBV5-1
cdr3_aa: ASSLAWSSVASAYSGNTIY

clone_size: -
cdr3_length: 8
j_call: TRBJ1-1
v_call: TRBV29-1
cdr3_aa: SVPTGEAF

clone_size: once
cdr3_length: 12
j_call: TRBJ1-2
v_call: TRBV3-1/TRBV3-2
cdr3_aa: ASSQDRGLGGYT

clone_size: -
cdr3_length: 13
j_call: TRBJ2-7
v_call: TRBV6-6
cdr3_aa: ASSYSSSGRNEQY

clone_size: -
cdr3_length: 14
j_call: TRBJ2-7
v_call: TRBV7-2
cdr3_aa: ASSSRYRQGAREQY

clone_size: -
cdr3_length: 9
j_call: TRBJ1-2
v_call: TRBV18
cdr3_aa: ASSPGEGYT

clone_size: -
cdr3_length: 14
j_call: TRBJ2-7
v_call: TRBV30
cdr3_aa: AWSPSGRPNSYEQY

clone_size: -
cdr3_length: 14
j_call: TRBJ2-2
v_call: TRBV19
cdr3_aa: ASSPGTGTNTGELF

clone_size: once
cdr3_length: 14
j_call: TRBJ1-2
v_call: TRBV27
cdr3_aa: ASSLSAVLANYGYT

clone_size: -
cdr3_length: 17
j_call: TRBJ1-5
v_call: TRBV19
cdr3_aa: ASSIETMLTQGLNQPQH

clone_size: once
cdr3_length: 11
j_call: TRBJ1-1
v_call: TRBV12-3/TRBV12-4
cdr3_aa: ASSGQMNTEAF

clone_size: -
cdr3_length: 13
j_call: TRBJ2-1
v_call: TRBV11-3
cdr3_aa: ASSPFPTVYNEQF

clone_size: -
cdr3_length: 16
j_call: TRBJ1-4
v_call: TRBV11-3
cdr3_aa: ASSLGDRGSAASEKLF

clone_size: -
cdr3_length: 13
j_call: TRBJ2-7
v_call: TRBV3-1/TRBV3-2
cdr3_aa: ASSQGHSGRPEQY

clone_size: -
cdr3_length: 12
j_call: TRBJ2-3
v_call: TRBV18
cdr3_aa: ASSPLAGPDTQY

clone_size: -
cdr3_length: 11
j_call: TRBJ2-7
v_call: TRBV19
cdr3_aa: ASSFVSSYEQY

clone_size: once
cdr3_length: 13
j_call: TRBJ1-5
v_call: TRBV5-1
cdr3_aa: ASSLGTGGNQPQH

clone_size: -
cdr3_length: 10
j_call: TRBJ2-7
v_call: TRBV18
cdr3_aa: ASSPRDSEQY

clone_size: -
cdr3_length: 13
j_call: TRBJ1-1
v_call: TRBV10-1
cdr3_aa: ASSDQGAARTEAF

clone_size: -
cdr3_length: 13
j_call: TRBJ2-5
v_call: TRBV5-4
cdr3_aa: ASSPGQGARETQY

clone_size: few
cdr3_length: 11
j_call: TRBJ1-4
v_call: TRBV12-3/TRBV12-4
cdr3_aa: ASSQGHFEKLF

clone_size: -
cdr3_length: 13
j_call: TRBJ2-1
v_call: TRBV11-3
cdr3_aa: ASSFGGSSYNEQF

clone_size: -
cdr3_length: 11
j_call: TRBJ1-3
v_call: TRBV6-5
cdr3_aa: ASSYLEGNTIY

clone_size: -
cdr3_length: 13
j_call: TRBJ1-5
v_call: TRBV12-5
cdr3_aa: ASALPTEKDQPQH

clone_size: -
cdr3_length: 11
j_call: TRBJ1-2
v_call: TRBV18
cdr3_aa: ASSQGGNYGYT

clone_size: -
cdr3_length: 15
j_call: TRBJ1-1
v_call: TRBV19
cdr3_aa: ASTQPFDRGMNTEAF

clone_size: once
cdr3_length: 12
j_call: TRBJ2-3
v_call: TRBV10-1
cdr3_aa: ASKAGLSTDTQY

clone_size: -
cdr3_length: 12
j_call: TRBJ2-3
v_call: TRBV14
cdr3_aa: ASSGLAGVDTQY

clone_size: -
cdr3_length: 14
j_call: TRBJ2-1
v_call: TRBV15
cdr3_aa: ATSNLREISYNEQF

clone_size: once
cdr3_length: 13
j_call: TRBJ2-3
v_call: TRBV30
cdr3_aa: AWSVHGSSTDTQY

clone_size: once
cdr3_length: 12
j_call: TRBJ2-7
v_call: TRBV7-2
cdr3_aa: ASSLGRQTYEQY

clone_size: few
cdr3_length: 9
j_call: TRBJ2-7
v_call: TRBV5-1
cdr3_aa: ASSSSYEQY

clone_size: -
cdr3_length: 13
j_call: TRBJ2-7
v_call: TRBV6-5
cdr3_aa: ASSYSEGVIYEQY

clone_size: -
cdr3_length: 13
j_call: TRBJ1-1
v_call: TRBV19
cdr3_aa: ASTDRVDGNTEAF